This T cell receptor beta chain was documented in a study of blood T cells in healthy people across ages. The CDR3 sequence is 16 residues long. Per the germline V gene, CDR1 is SGHVS and CDR2 is FNYEAQ. V shed 1 base and J 6 bases; nucleotides not matched to a gene: 10. Next came a second PCR, run for about 6 to 11 cycles, which used a sample-barcoded 5' primer along with a J-beta primer mix. MiXCR, applied by TCRdb to the 5' RACE reads, yields one record per CDR3 protein. Of more than 900,000 distinct CDR3 sequences listed, around 25% were seen once; the top ten hold 0.65% to 0.75%. Turning to this clonotype: The antigen remains unidentified.

Study results and limitations: Roughly linear age-related decline in beta diversity appeared, significant by age approximately 41.

Separately, the same data were catalogued under a study of T cells of mothers and their children.

The receptor was derived from a girl aged 2 to 9 in good health. The sequenced sample was blood. The chain recombines TRBV7-6 with TRBJ1-2; TRBD1 agrees at 8 bases. This CDR3 is CASSLGTGSSSDGYTF. CDR3 DNA sequence: TGTGCCAGCAGCTTAGGGACAGGGAGTTCGTCAGATGGCTACACCTTC. Variable domain in full (rest from reference TRBV7-6 and TRBJ1-2): GAGVSQSPRYKVTKRGQDVALRCDPISGHVSLYWYRQALGQGPEFLTYFNYEAQQDKSGLPNDRFSAERPEGSISTLTIQRTEQRDSAMYRCASSLGTGSSSDGYTFGSGTRLTVV.